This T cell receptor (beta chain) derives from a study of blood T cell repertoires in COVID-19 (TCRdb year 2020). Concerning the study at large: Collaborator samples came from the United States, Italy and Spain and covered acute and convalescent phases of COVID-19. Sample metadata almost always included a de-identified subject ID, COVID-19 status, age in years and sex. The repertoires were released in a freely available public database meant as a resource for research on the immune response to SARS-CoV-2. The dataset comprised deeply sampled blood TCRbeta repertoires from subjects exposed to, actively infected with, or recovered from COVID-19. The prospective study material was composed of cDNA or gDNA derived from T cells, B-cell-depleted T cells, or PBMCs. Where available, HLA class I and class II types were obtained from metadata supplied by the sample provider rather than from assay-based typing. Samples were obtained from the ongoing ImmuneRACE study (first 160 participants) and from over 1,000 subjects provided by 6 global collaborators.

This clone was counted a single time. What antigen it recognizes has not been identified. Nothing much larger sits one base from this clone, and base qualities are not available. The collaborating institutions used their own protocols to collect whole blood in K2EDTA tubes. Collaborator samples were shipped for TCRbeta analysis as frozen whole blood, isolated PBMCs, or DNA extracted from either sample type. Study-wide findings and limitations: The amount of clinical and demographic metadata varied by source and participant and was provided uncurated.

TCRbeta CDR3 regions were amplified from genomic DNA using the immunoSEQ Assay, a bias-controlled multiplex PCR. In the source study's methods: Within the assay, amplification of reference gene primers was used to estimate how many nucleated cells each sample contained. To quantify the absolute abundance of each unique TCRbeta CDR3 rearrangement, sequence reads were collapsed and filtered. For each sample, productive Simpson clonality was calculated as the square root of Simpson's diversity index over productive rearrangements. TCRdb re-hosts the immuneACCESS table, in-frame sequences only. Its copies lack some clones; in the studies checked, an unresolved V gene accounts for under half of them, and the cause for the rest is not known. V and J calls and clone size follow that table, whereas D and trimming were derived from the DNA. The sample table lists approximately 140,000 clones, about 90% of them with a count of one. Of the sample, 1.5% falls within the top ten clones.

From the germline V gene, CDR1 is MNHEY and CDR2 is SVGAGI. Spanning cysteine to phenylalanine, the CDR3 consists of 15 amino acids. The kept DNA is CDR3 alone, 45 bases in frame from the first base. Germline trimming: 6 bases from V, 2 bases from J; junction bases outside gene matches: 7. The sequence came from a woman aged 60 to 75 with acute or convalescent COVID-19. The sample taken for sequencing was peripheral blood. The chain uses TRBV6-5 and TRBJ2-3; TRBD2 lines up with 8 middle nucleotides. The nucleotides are TGTGCCAGCAGATTACGGGGGGGTGCCACAGATACGCAGTATTTT. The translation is CASRLRGGATDTQYF.